The 12 T cell receptor beta chains listed next were all sequenced from one sample in a study of human T cells and chemical hapten exposure. Stated time point: pre-sensitization, week 0. Treatment meaning: therapeutic diphenylcyclopropenone sensitization with weekly scalp DPC. TCRdb re-analysed the RACE reads in MiXCR, keeping a single row per CDR3 protein. Of around 380,000 distinct CDR3 sequences listed, approximately 5% were seen once; the top ten hold under 9.5%. The source material was whole blood, sampled in connection with sensitization to the hapten diphenylcyclopropenone (DPC). All receptors come from a woman under 30 with alopecia areata. Some clones in this sample may be carry-over from other donors' samples.

This clonotype was seen at least ten times. The chain combines TRBV27 with TRBJ2-5; D might be TRBD1 (6 bases). This CDR3 is 12 amino acids long. V lost 10 bases, J lost 1 base, and 10 bases lay in between. From germline, CDR1 is MNHEY and CDR2 SMNVEV (reference sequence). The CDR3 region is CAIGQPQETQYF. DNA of the CDR3: TGTGCCATAGGACAGCCCCAAGAGACCCAGTACTTC.

This clonotype was counted ten times or more. The rearrangement joins TRBV12-3 or TRBV12-4 to TRBJ1-6; 8 nucleotides match TRBD1. There are 14 residues in the CDR3. V gave up 6 bases and J gave up 10 bases; unmatched junction bases: 8. For the CDR3, the DNA is TGTGCCAGCAGACTAGGGACAGGTCAATCACCCCTCCACTTT. It codes for CASRLGTGQSPLHF.

This clonotype came up many times. V is TRBV13 and J is TRBJ2-2; D unresolved. Germline V gene data show CDR1 as PRHDT and CDR2 as FYEKMQ (reference sequence). This CDR3 has 13 residues. Trimming pared 5 bases from V and 7 bases from J, leaving 11 bases between. The CDR3 loop is CASSQSMSGELFF. The CDR3 bases are TGTGCCAGCAGCCAGTCCATGAGCGGGGAGCTGTTTTTT. The entire variable domain, with the rest obtained from reference TRBV13 and TRBJ2-2, is as follows: AAGVIQSPRHLIKEKRETATLKCYPIPRHDTVYWYQQGPGQDPQFLISFYEKMQSDKGSIPDRFSAQQFSDYHSELNMSSLELGDSALYFCASSQSMSGELFFGEGSRLTVL.

This clonotype was found a few times. DNA for the CDR3: TGTGCCAGCAGCACCGGGACGCCCGGGACAGATACGCAGTATTTT. Amino acid sequence: CASSTGTPGTDTQYF. The chain has TRBV13 and TRBJ2-3, with D perhaps TRBD1 or TRBD2 (5 bases each). This CDR3 comprises 15 residues. Germline CDR1 reads PRHDT; CDR2 reads FYEKMQ (reference sequence). Trimming shortened V by 5 bases and J by 3 bases, and 15 bases separated the two germline ends.

The chain employs TRBV5-6 and TRBJ1-4, with D perhaps matching TRBD1 (5 bases). CDR1 is SGHDT and CDR2 is YYEEEE in the germline V gene. The CDR3 is 18 amino acids. The germline V and J ends were trimmed by 1 base and 8 bases, with 24 bases remaining between them. The CDR3 bases are TGTGCCAGCAGCTTGTCCCCACAGCGACAGTGGTTTGCGGAAAAACTGTTTTTT. Translated, it gives CASSLSPQRQWFAEKLFF. Variable domain in full (rest from reference TRBV5-6 and TRBJ1-4): DAGVTQSPTHLIKTRGQQVTLRCSPKSGHDTVSWYQQALGQGPQFIFQYYEEEERQRGNFPDRFSGHQFPNYSSELNVNALLLGDSALYLCASSLSPQRQWFAEKLFFGSGTQLSVL.

In the case of this clonotype: A much larger clonotype is one base distant, so this may be a read error. The V and J genes are TRBV7-8 and TRBJ2-4; 7 bases match TRBD1. This CDR3 has 16 residues. The trim removed 5 bases at V and 8 bases at J, leaving 15 bases unmatched. CDR1 is SGHVS, CDR2 FQNEAQ, per germline. The DNA for the CDR3 is TGTGCCAGCAGCGTTGAGACACCGACAGGGCGGTACATTCAGTACTTC. This gives the protein CASSVETPTGRYIQYF.

This clonotype appeared a few times. This rearrangement joins TRBV7-9 to TRBJ2-5; 8 nucleotides agree with TRBD2. Germline assignment: CDR1 SEHNR and CDR2 FQNEAQ (reference sequence). The trim removed 6 bases at V and 5 bases at J, leaving 11 bases unmatched. The CDR3 is made up of 15 amino acids. The CDR3 region is CASRVRRGAEETQYF. In nucleotides, the CDR3 is TGTGCCAGCAGGGTGAGGCGGGGGGCCGAGGAGACCCAGTACTTC.

V usage is TRBV5-1 and J usage is TRBJ2-5; TRBD1 matches 7 bases. The CDR3 consists of 15 residues. Germline V gives CDR1 SGHRS, CDR2 YFSETQ. V shed 3 bases and J 5 bases; nucleotides not matched to a gene: 10. The CDR3 DNA sequence: TGCGCCAGCAGCTCAGGACAGGCGCTTAGGGAGACCCAGTACTTC. Protein product: CASSSGQALRETQYF. The full variable domain, with the rest looked up from reference TRBV5-1 and TRBJ2-5, is KAGVTQTPRYLIKTRGQQVTLSCSPISGHRSVSWYQQTPGQGLQFLFEYFSETQRNKGNFPGRFSGRQFSNSRSEMNVSTLELGDSALYLCASSSGQALRETQYFGPGTRLLVL.

This chain links TRBV14 with TRBJ2-2, with D unresolved. Trimming pared 0 bases from V and 0 bases from J, leaving 11 bases between. The CDR3 length is 17 residues. Germline-derived CDR1 and CDR2 are SGHDN and FVKESK. The CDR3: CASSQDLYRSNTGELFF. The CDR3 DNA follows: TGTGCCAGCAGCCAAGATTTGTACAGATCGAACACCGGGGAGCTGTTTTTT.

Many counts were recorded for this clonotype. CDR3 protein: CASSFNNQPQHF. The CDR3 nucleotides read TGTGCCAGCAGCTTTAACAATCAGCCCCAGCATTTT. This rearrangement joins TRBV7-2 to TRBJ1-5; D unresolved. The V gene lost 3 bases and the J gene lost 3 bases, with 3 bases spanning the gap. The CDR3 has 12 residues. Germline CDR1 SGHTA, CDR2 FQGNSA. The whole variable domain, filled in from reference TRBV7-2 and TRBJ1-5, reads GAGVSQSPSNKVTEKGKDVELRCDPISGHTALYWYRQSLGQGLEFLIYFQGNSAPDKSGLPSDRFSAERTGGSVSTLTIQRTQQEDSAVYLCASSFNNQPQHFGDGTRLSIL.

Ten or more counts support this clonotype. This sequence joins TRBV25-1 and TRBJ2-1, with 7 bases fitting TRBD1. The CDR3 spans 15 residues. CDR1 is MGHDK, CDR2 SYGVNS, per germline. Trimming cost V 1 base and J 3 bases; bases outside gene matches: 3. DNA for the CDR3: TGTGCCAGCAGTGAATTCGGGACAGACTACAATGAGCAGTTCTTC. Translation: CASSEFGTDYNEQFF.

This clonotype showed up many times. This chain uses TRBV20-1 with TRBJ2-1; 8 nucleotides match TRBD2. The CDR3 extends over 15 amino acids. Germline assignment: CDR1 DFQATT and CDR2 SNEGSKA (reference sequence). The J segment lost 4 bases and the V segment lost 5 bases, leaving 10 bases of the junction unmatched. The CDR3 DNA reads TGCAGTGCTCCTCCCGTAACTAGCGGATACAATGAGCAGTTCTTC. Its protein product is CSAPPVTSGYNEQFF.